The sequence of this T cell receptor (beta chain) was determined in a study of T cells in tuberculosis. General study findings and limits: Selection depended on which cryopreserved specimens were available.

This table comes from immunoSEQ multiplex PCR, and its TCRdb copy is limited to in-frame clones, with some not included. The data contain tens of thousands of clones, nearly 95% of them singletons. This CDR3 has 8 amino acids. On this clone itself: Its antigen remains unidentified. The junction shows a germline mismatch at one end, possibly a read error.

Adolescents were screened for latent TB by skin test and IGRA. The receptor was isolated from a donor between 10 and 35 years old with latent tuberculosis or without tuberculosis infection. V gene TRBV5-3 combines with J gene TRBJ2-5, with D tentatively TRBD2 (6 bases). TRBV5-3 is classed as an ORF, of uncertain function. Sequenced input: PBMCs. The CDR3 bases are TGTGCCAGAAGCCGCGGGGACTTC. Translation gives CARSRGDF.